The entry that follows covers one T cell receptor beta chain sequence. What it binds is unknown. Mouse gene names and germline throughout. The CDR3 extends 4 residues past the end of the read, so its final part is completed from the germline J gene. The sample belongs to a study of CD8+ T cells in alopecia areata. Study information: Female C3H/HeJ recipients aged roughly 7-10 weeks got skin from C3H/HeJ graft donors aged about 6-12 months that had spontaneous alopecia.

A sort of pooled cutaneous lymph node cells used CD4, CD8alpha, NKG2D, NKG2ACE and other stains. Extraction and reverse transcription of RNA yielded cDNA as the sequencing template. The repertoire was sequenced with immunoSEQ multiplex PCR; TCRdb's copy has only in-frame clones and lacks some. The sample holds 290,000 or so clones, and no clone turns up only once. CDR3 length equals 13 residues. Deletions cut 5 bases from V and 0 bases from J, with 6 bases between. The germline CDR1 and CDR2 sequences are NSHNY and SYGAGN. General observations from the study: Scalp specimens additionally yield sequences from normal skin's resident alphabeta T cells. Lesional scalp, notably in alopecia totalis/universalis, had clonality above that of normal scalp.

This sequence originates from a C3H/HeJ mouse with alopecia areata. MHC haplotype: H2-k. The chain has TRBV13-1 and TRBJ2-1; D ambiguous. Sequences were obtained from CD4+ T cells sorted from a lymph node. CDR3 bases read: TGTGCCAGCAGCCAGGATAACTATGCT. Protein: CASSQDNYA. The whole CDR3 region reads CASSQDNYAEQFF.